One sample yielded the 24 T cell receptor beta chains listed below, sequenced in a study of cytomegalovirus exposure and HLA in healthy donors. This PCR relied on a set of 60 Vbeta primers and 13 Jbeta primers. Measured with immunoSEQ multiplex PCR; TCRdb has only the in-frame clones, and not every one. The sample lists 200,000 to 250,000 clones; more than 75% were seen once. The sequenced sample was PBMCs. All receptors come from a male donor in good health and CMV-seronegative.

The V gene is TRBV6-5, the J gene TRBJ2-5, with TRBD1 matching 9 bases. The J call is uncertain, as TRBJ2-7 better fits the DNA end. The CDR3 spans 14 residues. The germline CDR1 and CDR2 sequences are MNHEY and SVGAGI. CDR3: CASSRQGGRYEQYF. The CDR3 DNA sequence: TGTGCCAGCAGTCGACAGGGGGGGAGGTACGAGCAGTACTTC.

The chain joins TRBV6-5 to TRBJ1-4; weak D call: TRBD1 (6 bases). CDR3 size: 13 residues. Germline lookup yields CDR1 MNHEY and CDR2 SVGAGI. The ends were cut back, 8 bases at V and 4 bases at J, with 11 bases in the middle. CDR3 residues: CASGGTSNEKLFF. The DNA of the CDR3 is TGTGCCAGCGGGGGCACAAGTAATGAAAAACTGTTTTTT.

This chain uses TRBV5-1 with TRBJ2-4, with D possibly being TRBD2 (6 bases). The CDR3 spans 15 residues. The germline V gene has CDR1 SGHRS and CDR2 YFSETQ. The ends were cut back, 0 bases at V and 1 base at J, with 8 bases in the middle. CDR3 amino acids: CASSLEGGAKNIQYF. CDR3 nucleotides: TGCGCCAGCAGCTTGGAGGGAGGTGCCAAAAACATTCAGTACTTC.

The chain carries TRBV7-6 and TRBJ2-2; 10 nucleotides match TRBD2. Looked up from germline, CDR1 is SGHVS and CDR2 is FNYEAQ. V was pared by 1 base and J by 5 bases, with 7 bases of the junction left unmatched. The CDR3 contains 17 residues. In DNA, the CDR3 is TGTGCCAGCAGCTTAGTGGCTCTAGCGGGAGAAACCGGGGAGCTGTTTTTT. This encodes CASSLVALAGETGELFF.

In nucleotides, the CDR3 is TGTGCCAGCAGTTCTTGGACTAGCGGGAACACTCATACGCAGTATTTT. It translates to CASSSWTSGNTHTQYF. The V call is TRBV27, the J call TRBJ2-3; TRBD2 matches at 12 bases. CDR1 MNHEY and CDR2 SMNVEV come from the germline V gene (reference sequence). This CDR3 has 16 amino acids. The J segment lost 7 bases and the V segment lost 4 bases, leaving 9 bases of the junction unmatched.

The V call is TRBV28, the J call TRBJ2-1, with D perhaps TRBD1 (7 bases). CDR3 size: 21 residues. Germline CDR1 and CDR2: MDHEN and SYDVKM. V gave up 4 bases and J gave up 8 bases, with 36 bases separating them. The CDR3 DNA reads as TGTGCCAGCAGTTCGAGGTCCGGGGGCTTGGGGAAAGGGGGCTTAATATATGAGCAGTTCTTC. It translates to CASSSRSGGLGKGGLIYEQFF.

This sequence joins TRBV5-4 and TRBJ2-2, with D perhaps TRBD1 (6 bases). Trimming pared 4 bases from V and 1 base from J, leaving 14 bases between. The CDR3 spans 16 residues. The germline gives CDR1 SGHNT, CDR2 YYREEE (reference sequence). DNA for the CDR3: TGTGCCAGCAGCCAGCCGGGACAATTGAACACCGGGGAGCTGTTTTTT. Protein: CASSQPGQLNTGELFF. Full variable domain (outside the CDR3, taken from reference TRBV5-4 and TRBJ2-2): ETGVTQSPTHLIKTRGQQVTLRCSSQSGHNTVSWYQQALGQGPQFIFQYYREEENGRGNFPPRFSGLQFPNYSSELNVNALELDDSALYLCASSQPGQLNTGELFFGEGSRLTVL.

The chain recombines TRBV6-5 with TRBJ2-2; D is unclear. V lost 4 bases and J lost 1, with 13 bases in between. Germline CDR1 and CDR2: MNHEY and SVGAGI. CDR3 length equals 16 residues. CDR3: CASSSDHRQNTGELFF. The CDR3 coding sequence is TGTGCCAGCAGTTCGGATCACAGACAGAACACCGGGGAGCTGTTTTTT.

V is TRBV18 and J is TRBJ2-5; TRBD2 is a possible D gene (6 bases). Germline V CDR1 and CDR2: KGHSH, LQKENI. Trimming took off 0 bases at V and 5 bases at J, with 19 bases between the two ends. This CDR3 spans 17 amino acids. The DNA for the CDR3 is TGTGCCAGCTCACCACCCCCCAGCGGGCCCCGAGAGGAGACCCAGTACTTC. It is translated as CASSPPPSGPREETQYF.

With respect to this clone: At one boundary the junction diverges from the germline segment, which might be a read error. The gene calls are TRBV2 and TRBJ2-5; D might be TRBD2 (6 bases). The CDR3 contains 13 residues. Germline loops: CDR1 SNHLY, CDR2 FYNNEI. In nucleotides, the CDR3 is TGTGCCAGCAGCCGCGGATCTCGGGAGACCCGGTACTTC. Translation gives CASSRGSRETRYF.

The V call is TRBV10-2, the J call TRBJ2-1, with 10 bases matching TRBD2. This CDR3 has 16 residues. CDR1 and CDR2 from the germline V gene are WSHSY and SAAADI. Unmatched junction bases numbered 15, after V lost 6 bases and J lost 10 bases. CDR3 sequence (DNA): TGCGCCAGCAGGGACCTAGCGGGAGACCTGGGTAGAGAGCAGTTCTTC. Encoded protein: CASRDLAGDLGREQFF.

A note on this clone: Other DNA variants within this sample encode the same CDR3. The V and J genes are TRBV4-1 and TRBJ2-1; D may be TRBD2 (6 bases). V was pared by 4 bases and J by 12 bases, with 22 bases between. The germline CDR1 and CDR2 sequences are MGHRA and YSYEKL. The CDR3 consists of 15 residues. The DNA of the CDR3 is TGCGCCAGCAGCCGGGCGGGTGGTCCGGGCGGGACGCAGTTCTTC. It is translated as CASSRAGGPGGTQFF.

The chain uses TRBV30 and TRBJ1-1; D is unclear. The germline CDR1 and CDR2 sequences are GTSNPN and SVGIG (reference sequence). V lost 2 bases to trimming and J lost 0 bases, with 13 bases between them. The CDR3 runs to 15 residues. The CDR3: CAWSPGPPMNTEAFF. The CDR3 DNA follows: TGTGCCTGGAGTCCGGGTCCGCCCATGAACACTGAAGCTTTCTTT.

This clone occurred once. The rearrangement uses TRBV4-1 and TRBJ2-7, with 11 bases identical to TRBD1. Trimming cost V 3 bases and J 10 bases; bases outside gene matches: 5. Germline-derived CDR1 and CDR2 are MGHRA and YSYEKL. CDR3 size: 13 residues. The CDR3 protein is CASSQGGQGVQYF. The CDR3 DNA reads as TGCGCCAGCAGCCAGGGGGGACAGGGGGTTCAGTACTTC.

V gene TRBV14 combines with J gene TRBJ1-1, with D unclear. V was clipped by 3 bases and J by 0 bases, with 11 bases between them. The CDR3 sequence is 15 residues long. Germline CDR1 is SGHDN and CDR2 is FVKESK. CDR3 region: CASSQRTGMNTEAFF. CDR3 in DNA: TGTGCCAGCAGCCAGCGAACGGGAATGAACACTGAAGCTTTCTTT.

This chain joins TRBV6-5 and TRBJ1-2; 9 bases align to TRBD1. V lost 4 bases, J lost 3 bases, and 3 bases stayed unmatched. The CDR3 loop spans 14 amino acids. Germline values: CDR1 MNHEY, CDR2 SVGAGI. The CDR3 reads CASSSRDRDYGYTF. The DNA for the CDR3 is TGTGCCAGCAGTTCACGGGACAGGGACTATGGCTACACCTTC.

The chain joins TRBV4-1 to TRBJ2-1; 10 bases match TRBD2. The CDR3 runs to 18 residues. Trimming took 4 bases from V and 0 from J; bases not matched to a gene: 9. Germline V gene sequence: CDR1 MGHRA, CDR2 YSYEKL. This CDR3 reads CASSLFSGGKSSYNEQFF. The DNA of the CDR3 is TGCGCCAGCAGCCTATTTAGCGGGGGGAAGAGCTCCTACAATGAGCAGTTCTTC.

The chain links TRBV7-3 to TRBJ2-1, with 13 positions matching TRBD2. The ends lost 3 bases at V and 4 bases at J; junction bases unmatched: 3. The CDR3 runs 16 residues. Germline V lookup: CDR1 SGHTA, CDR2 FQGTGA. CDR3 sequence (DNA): TGTGCCAGCAGCTTGGGACTAGCGGGAATATACAATGAGCAGTTCTTC. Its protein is CASSLGLAGIYNEQFF. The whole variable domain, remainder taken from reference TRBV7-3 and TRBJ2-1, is GAGVSQTPSNKVTEKGKYVELRCDPISGHTALYWYRQSLGQGPEFLIYFQGTGAADDSGLPNDRFFAVRPEGSVSTLKIQRTERGDSAVYLCASSLGLAGIYNEQFFGPGTRLTVL.

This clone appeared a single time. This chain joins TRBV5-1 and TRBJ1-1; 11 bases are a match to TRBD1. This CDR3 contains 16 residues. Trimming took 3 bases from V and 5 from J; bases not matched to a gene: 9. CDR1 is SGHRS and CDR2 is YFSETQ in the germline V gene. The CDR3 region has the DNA TGCGCCAGCAGCTCCCGGACAGGGGGCGCATATACTGAAGCTTTCTTT. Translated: CASSSRTGGAYTEAFF.

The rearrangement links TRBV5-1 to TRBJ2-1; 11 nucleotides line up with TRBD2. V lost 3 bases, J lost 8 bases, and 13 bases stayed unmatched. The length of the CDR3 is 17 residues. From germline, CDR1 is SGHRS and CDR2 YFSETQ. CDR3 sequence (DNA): TGCGCCAGCAGCTACGGGACTAGCGGCGGCCGGGTAGATGAGCAGTTCTTC. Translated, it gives CASSYGTSGGRVDEQFF.

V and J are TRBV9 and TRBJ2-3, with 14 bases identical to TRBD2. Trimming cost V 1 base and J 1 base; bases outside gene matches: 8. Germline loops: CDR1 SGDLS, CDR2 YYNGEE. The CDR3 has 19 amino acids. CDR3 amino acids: CASSVRGLAGEWGTDTQYF. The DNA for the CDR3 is TGTGCCAGCAGCGTAAGGGGACTAGCGGGAGAATGGGGCACAGATACGCAGTATTTT. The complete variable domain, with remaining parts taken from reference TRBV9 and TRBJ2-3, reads DSGVTQTPKHLITATGQRVTLRCSPRSGDLSVYWYQQSLDQGLQFLIQYYNGEERAKGNILERFSAQQFPDLHSELNLSSLELGDSALYFCASSVRGLAGEWGTDTQYFGPGTRLTVL.

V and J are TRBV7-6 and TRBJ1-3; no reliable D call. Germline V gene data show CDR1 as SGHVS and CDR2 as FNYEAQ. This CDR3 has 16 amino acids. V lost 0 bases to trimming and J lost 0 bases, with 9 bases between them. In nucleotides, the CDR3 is TGTGCCAGCAGCTTAGCGTCCCGTTCCTCTGGAAACACCATATATTTT. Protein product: CASSLASRSSGNTIYF.

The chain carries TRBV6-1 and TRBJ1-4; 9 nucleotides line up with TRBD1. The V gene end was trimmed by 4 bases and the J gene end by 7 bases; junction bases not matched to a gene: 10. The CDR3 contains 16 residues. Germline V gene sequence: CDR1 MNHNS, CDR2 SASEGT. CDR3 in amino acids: CASSGGQGPKGEKLFF. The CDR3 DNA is TGTGCCAGCAGTGGAGGACAGGGGCCAAAGGGTGAAAAACTGTTTTTT.

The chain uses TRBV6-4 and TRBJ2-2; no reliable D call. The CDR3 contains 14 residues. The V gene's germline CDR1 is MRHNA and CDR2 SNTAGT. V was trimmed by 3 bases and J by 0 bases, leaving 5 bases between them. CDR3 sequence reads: CASSEQPNTGELFF. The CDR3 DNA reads TGTGCCAGCAGTGAACAGCCGAACACCGGGGAGCTGTTTTTT.